Below, 4 T cell receptor beta chains from the same sample are listed, as sequenced in a study of early T cells in non-severe SARS-CoV-2 infection. MiXCR was run by TCRdb on the 5' RACE reads, yielding one entry per CDR3 protein. The table has approximately 97,000 distinct CDR3 sequences, 11% seen once. Source: whole blood, taken at baseline. These receptors were obtained from an adult who was a healthcare worker with PCR-confirmed SARS-CoV-2 infection or an uninfected control (not recorded which).

This clonotype occurred many times. J is TRBJ2-7 and V is TRBV3-1; 11 bases map to TRBD2. This CDR3 has 14 amino acids. With 6 bases clipped from V and 0 bases from J, the junction kept 1 base outside the gene matches. Germline values: CDR1 LGHDT, CDR2 YNNKEL (reference sequence). CDR3 bases: TGTGCCAGCAGAACTAGCGGGGGCTCCTACGAGCAGTACTTC. It is translated as CASRTSGGSYEQYF.

Ten or more counts support this clonotype. The chain combines TRBV5-5 with TRBJ2-5; tentative D call: TRBD2 (5 bases). The CDR3 runs to 14 residues. Between the trimmed V and J ends, which lost 4 bases and 1 base, there was a span of 11 bases. Germline V lookup: CDR1 SGHKS, CDR2 YYEKEE (reference sequence). CDR3 region: CASSSVGGQETQYF. The CDR3 region has the DNA TGTGCCAGCAGCAGCGTCGGAGGCCAAGAGACCCAGTACTTC.

V gene TRBV20-1 combines with J gene TRBJ2-2, with 9 bases matching TRBD1. Germline V gene sequence: CDR1 DFQATT, CDR2 SNEGSKA (reference sequence). The CDR3 contains 13 residues. The CDR3 region is CSGDRENTGELFF. The CDR3 DNA reads as TGCAGCGGGGACAGGGAAAACACCGGGGAGCTGTTTTTT.

This clonotype showed up just a few times. The CDR3 is CASSRAQSETQYF. CDR3 sequence (DNA): TGTGCCAGCAGCCGGGCTCAGAGCGAGACCCAGTACTTC. This chain links TRBV7-2 with TRBJ2-5; D is undetermined. Germline V gives CDR1 SGHTA, CDR2 FQGNSA. The CDR3 runs to 13 residues. Trimming left V 5 bases short and J 5 bases short, with 12 bases between. Drawing the rest from reference TRBV7-2 and TRBJ2-5, the complete variable domain is GAGVSQSPSNKVTEKGKDVELRCDPISGHTALYWYRQSLGQGLEFLIYFQGNSAPDKSGLPSDRFSAERTGGSVSTLTIQRTQQEDSAVYLCASSRAQSETQYFGPGTRLLVL.